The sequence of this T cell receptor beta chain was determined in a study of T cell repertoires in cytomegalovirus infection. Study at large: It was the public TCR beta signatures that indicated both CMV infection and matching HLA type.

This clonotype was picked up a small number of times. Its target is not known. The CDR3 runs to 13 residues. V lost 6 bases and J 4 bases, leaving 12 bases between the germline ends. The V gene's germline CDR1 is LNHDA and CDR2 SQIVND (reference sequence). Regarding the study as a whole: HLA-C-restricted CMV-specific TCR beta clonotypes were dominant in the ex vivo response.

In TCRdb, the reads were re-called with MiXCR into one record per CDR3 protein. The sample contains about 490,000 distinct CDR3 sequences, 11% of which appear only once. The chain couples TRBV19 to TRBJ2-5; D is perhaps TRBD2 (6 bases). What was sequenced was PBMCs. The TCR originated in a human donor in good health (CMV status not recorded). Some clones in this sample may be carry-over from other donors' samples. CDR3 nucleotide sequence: TGTGCCAGTAGCGAAGCGCGGGGAGAGACCCAGTACTTC. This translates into CASSEARGETQYF.